This TCR beta chain was sequenced for a study of regulatory T cells in long-lasting Graves disease. Germline lookup yields CDR1 MDHEN and CDR2 SYDVKM. The CDR3 contains 15 residues. V shed 3 bases and J 0 bases; nucleotides not matched to a gene: 0. Sample time point: newly diagnosed GD, antithyroid drugs for less than 3 months. The TCR library was made from RNA that had been extracted from PBMCs in TRIzol. Both iRepertoire HTBI primers and Arm-PCR of CDR3 regions were used to build the TCR beta libraries. Authors' processing steps: The samples included 60 to 75 TRBV and 14 TRBJ segments. TCRdb re-derived calls from the multiplex PCR reads in MiXCR, one entry per CDR3 protein. TCRdb, not the authors, supplied the V and J calls. The table includes 520,000 or so distinct CDR3 sequences, around 12% detected once. The data were also submitted as part of a second study, on T cells in Graves' hyperthyroidism and ophthalmopathy. That source reports: Across 18 months, stable Graves' hyperthyroidism was marked by no progression to ophthalmopathy.

The source was peripheral blood mononuclear cells (PBMCs), collected at new diagnosis, from a patient treated with antithyroid drugs. This TCR derives from a woman in her 30s with Graves disease. The V call is TRBV28, the J call TRBJ1-5, with 9 bases identical to TRBD1. CDR3 sequence reads: CASSLTGGSNQPQHF. CDR3 DNA sequence: TGTGCCAGCAGTTTGACAGGGGGTAGCAATCAGCCCCAGCATTTT.